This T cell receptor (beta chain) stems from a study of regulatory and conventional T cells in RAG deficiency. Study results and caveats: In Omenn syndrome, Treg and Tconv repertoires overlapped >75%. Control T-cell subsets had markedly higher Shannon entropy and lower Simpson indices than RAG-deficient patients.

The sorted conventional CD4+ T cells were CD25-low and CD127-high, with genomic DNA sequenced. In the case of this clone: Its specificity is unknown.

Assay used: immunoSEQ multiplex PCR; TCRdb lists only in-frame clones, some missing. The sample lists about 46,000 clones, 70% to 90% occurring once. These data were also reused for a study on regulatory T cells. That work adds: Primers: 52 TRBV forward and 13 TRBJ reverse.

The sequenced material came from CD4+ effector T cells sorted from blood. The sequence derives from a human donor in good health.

DNA for the CDR3: TGCAGTGCTAGAGATGAAAGAACGCAGTATTTT. This translates into CSARDERTQYF. This chain joins TRBV20-1 and TRBJ2-3, with D unresolved. From germline, CDR1 is DFQATT and CDR2 SNEGSKA (reference sequence). V was clipped by 0 bases and J by 9 bases, with 7 bases between them. The CDR3 sequence is 11 residues long.